Presented here are 5 T cell receptor beta chains from one specimen sequenced in a study of OX40 agonist ivuxolimab in advanced cancers. The assay was immunoSEQ multiplex PCR, and TCRdb's table has in-frame clones only and misses some. The sample holds 75,000 to 95,000 clones, approximately 90% seen once. The sample here was CD4+ or CD8+ T cells sorted from blood, taken in a trial of the OX40 agonist ivuxolimab. The receptors were gathered from an adult with an advanced solid tumor such as melanoma, head and neck, liver or kidney cancer.

The genes are TRBV19 and TRBJ2-7; 7 bases are a match to TRBD1. The CDR3 length is 15 residues. Losses at the gene ends were 3 bases for V and 4 bases for J; bases not matched to a gene: 9. Germline-derived CDR1 and CDR2 are LNHDA and SQIVND (reference sequence). The CDR3 bases are TGTGCCAGTAGTATTACCGGGACAGTTTTTTACGAGCAGTACTTC. Its translation: CASSITGTVFYEQYF.

The chain couples TRBV9 to TRBJ1-2; TRBD1 matches at 9 bases. V was pared by 0 bases and J by 3 bases, with 3 bases of the junction left unmatched. Germline V gene sequence: CDR1 SGDLS, CDR2 YYNGEE. The length of the CDR3 is 15 residues. The CDR3 reads CASSVEGTGHYGYTF. CDR3 sequence (DNA): TGTGCCAGCAGCGTAGAAGGGACAGGGCACTATGGCTACACCTTC.

The V gene is TRBV29-1, the J gene TRBJ1-2; D gene uncertain. The CDR3 is made up of 13 amino acids. Germline assignment: CDR1 SQVTM and CDR2 ANQGSEA. V shed 4 bases and J shed 3 bases, with 12 bases lying between them. CDR3 sequence: CSVVTTLDYGYTF. The CDR3 DNA sequence: TGCAGCGTTGTAACGACGCTAGACTATGGCTACACCTTC. The full variable domain, completed using reference TRBV29-1 and TRBJ1-2, is SAVISQKPSRDICQRGTSLTIQCQVDSQVTMMFWYRQQPGQSLTLIATANQGSEATYESGFVIDKFPISRPNLTFSTLTVSNMSPEDSSIYLCSVVTTLDYGYTFGSGTRLTVV.

This chain uses TRBV7-6 with TRBJ2-1, with a tentative D call TRBD2 (6 bases). Germline values: CDR1 SGHVS, CDR2 FNYEAQ. The CDR3 covers 14 residues. V was trimmed by 2 bases and J by 5 bases, leaving 10 bases between them. The CDR3 DNA is TGTGCCAGCAGCTTACTGGAGGGGAACAATGAGCAGTTCTTC. Its translation: CASSLLEGNNEQFF.

The chain has TRBV6-9 and TRBJ1-1, with 10 positions matching TRBD1. CDR1 MNHGY and CDR2 SVAAGI come from the germline V gene. Trimming removed 6 bases from V and 2 bases from J; junction bases left unmatched: 3. There are 14 residues in the CDR3. CDR3 DNA sequence: TGTGCCAGCAGCTGGACAGGGGGTAACACTGAAGCTTTCTTT. Its translation: CASSWTGGNTEAFF.